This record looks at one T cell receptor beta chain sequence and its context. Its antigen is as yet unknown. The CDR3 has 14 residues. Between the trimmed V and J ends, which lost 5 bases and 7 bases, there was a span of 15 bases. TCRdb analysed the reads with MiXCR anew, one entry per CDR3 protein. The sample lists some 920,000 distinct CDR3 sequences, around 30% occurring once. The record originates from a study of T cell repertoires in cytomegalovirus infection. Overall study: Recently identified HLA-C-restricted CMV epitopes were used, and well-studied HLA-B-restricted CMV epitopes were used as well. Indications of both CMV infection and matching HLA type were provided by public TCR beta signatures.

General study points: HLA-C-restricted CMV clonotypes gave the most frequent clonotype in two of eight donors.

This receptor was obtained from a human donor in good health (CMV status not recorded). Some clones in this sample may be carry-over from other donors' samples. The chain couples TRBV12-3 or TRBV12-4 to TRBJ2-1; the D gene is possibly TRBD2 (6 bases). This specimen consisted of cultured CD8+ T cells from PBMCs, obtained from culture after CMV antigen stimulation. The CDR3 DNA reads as TGTGCCAGCAGTAGACAGTCCGGGGGTAATGAGCAGTTCTTC. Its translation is CASSRQSGGNEQFF.